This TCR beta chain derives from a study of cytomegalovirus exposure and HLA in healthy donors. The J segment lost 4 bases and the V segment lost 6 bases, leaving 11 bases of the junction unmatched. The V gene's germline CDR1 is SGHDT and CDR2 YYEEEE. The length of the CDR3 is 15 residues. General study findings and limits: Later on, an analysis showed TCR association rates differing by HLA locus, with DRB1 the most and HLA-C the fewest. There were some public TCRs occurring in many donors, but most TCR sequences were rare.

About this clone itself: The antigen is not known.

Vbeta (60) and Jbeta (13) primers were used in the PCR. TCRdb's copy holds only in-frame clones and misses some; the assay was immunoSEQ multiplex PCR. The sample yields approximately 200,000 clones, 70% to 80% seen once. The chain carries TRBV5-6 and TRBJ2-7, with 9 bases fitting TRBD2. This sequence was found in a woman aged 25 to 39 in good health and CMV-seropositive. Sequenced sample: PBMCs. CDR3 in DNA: TGTGCCAGCACCTCTCCGGGACTAGCTGTTTACGAGCAGTACTTC. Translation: CASTSPGLAVYEQYF.